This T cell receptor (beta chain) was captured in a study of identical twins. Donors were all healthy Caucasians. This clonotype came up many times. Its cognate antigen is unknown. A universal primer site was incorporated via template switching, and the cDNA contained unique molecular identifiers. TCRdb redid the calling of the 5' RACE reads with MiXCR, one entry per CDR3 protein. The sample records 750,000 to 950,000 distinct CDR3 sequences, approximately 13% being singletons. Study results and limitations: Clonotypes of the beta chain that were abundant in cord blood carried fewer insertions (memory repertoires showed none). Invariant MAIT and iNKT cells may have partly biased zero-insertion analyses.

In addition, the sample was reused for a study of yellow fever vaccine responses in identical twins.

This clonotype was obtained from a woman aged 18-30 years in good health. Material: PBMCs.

CDR3 sequence: CASSLSGGEWGQPQHF. CDR3 sequence (DNA): TGTGCCAGCAGTTTATCAGGGGGCGAGTGGGGTCAGCCCCAGCATTTT. V gene TRBV12-3 or TRBV12-4 combines with J gene TRBJ1-5; 8 bases are shared with TRBD1. V lost 2 bases, J lost 6 bases, and 9 bases stayed unmatched. The CDR3 loop spans 16 amino acids.